This T cell receptor (beta chain) was identified in a study of CD8+ T cells in alopecia areata. Study as a whole: Treatment of the treated patients consisted of oral tofacitinib, 5 to 10 mg twice daily.

The CDR3 totals 13 residues. The V gene lost 7 bases and the J gene lost 5 bases, with 15 bases spanning the gap. The germline V gene has CDR1 MGHDK and CDR2 SYGVNS. Sequencing relied on a cDNA template that was reverse transcribed from extracted RNA. This table comes from immunoSEQ multiplex PCR, and its TCRdb copy is limited to in-frame clones, with some not included. The sample yields approximately 89,000 clones, around two fifths seen once. This clone showed up just a few times. Its antigen is still unknown. General study results and limits: Sequencing of scalp samples also includes resident alphabeta T cells from normal skin.

The chain carries TRBV25-1 and TRBJ2-7; no clear D. The sequence was collected from a human donor with alopecia areata. Sequenced input: CD4+ T cells sorted from blood. CDR3 coding DNA: TGTGCCAGCAAACCGGGCCACAGAAACGAGCAGTACTTC. Its translation: CASKPGHRNEQYF.